The rows below give T cell receptor beta chains drawn from one sample of a study of shared clonotypes between healthy human individuals. The data were produced by immunoSEQ multiplex PCR, yet TCRdb's version contains in-frame clones alone and is incomplete. The sample carries fewer than 700,000 clones, around 76% recorded once. Sample: PBMCs. The receptors were gathered from a woman between 40 and 50 years old in good health. Some clones in this sample may be carry-over from other donors' samples. CDR3s include the opening cysteine and the closing phenylalanine or tryptophan. A D gene is named only where the DNA matches it firmly. Size values are once, few and many counts, or a class for expanded clones, and some rows have none.

size: many; J: TRBJ1-1; D: .; V: TRBV6-1; CDR3: CASSEISRVLARDTEAFF; DNA: TGTGCCAGCAGTGAAATCTCCAGGGTTTTAGCTCGGGACACTGAAGCTTTCTTT
size: .; J: TRBJ1-1; D: TRBD1; V: TRBV30; CDR3: CAWKGGENTEAFF; DNA: TGTGCCTGGAAAGGGGGCGAAAACACTGAAGCTTTCTTT
size: many; J: TRBJ2-5; D: TRBD2; V: TRBV7-8; CDR3: CASSLPGLAASQETQYF; DNA: TGTGCCAGCAGCCTACCTGGACTAGCGGCCAGCCAAGAGACCCAGTACTTC
size: .; J: TRBJ2-1; D: .; V: TRBV7-3; CDR3: CASSLDRTKGPFF; DNA: TGTGCCAGCAGCTTAGACAGGACTAAGGGGCCGTTCTTC
size: few; J: TRBJ2-5; D: TRBD1; V: TRBV2; CDR3: CASSGDSYWETQYF; DNA: TGTGCCAGCAGCGGGGACAGTTACTGGGAGACCCAGTACTTC
size: .; J: TRBJ1-1; D: TRBD1; V: TRBV7-9; CDR3: CASSFRTGVVTEAFF; DNA: TGTGCCAGCAGCTTCAGGACAGGGGTAGTCACTGAAGCTTTCTTT
size: .; J: TRBJ1-3; D: .; V: TRBV19; CDR3: CASSISGTNTIYF; DNA: TGTGCCAGTAGTATCTCGGGGACCAACACCATATATTTT
size: few; J: TRBJ2-1; D: .; V: TRBV27; CDR3: CASSLTRTSYNEQFF; DNA: TGTGCCAGCAGTCTGACTCGAACCTCCTACAATGAGCAGTTCTTC
size: few; J: TRBJ1-3; D: .; V: TRBV7-6; CDR3: CASSLAWARNSGNTIYF; DNA: TGTGCCAGCAGCTTAGCTTGGGCGAGGAACTCTGGAAACACCATATATTTT
size: .; J: TRBJ2-2; D: .; V: TRBV18; CDR3: CASSPLLDGELFF; DNA: TGTGCCAGCTCACCACTCCTTGACGGGGAGCTGTTTTTT
size: .; J: TRBJ2-2; D: .; V: TRBV7-3; CDR3: CASSLTGGWAGELFF; DNA: TGTGCCAGCAGCTTAACTGGGGGCTGGGCCGGGGAGCTGTTTTTT
size: .; J: TRBJ2-7; D: .; V: TRBV5-1; CDR3: CASSLLVQDSSYEQYF; DNA: TGCGCCAGCAGCTTGTTAGTTCAAGATTCCTCCTACGAGCAGTACTTC
size: .; J: TRBJ2-1; D: .; V: TRBV11-2; CDR3: CASSLWLGGASEQFF; DNA: TGTGCCAGCAGCTTGTGGCTAGGGGGAGCGTCGGAGCAGTTCTTC
size: .; J: TRBJ2-1; D: TRBD2; V: TRBV7-3; CDR3: CASSPRLAGNVNEQFF; DNA: TGTGCCAGCAGCCCACGACTAGCGGGAAACGTTAATGAGCAGTTCTTC
size: once; J: TRBJ2-6; D: .; V: TRBV5-4; CDR3: CASSIGGLGSSGANVLTF; DNA: TGTGCCAGCAGCATAGGGGGGTTGGGGAGCTCTGGGGCCAACGTCCTGACTTTC